The next 8 T cell receptor beta chains were all read from a single sample in a study of blood T cell repertoires in COVID-19 (TCRdb year 2020). The library was produced with the immunoSEQ multiplex PCR assay. Not all clones reach the TCRdb copy of this immuneACCESS table, which keeps in-frame sequences only. Checked studies attribute under half of the gap to unresolved V genes and leave the rest unexplained. Here the sample has roughly 91,000 clones; 76% occur a single time. Over 6% of the sample is held by the ten biggest clonotypes. Sample: peripheral blood. Receptors were obtained from a man between 65 and 80 years old with acute or convalescent COVID-19.

This rearrangement joins TRBV20-1 to TRBJ2-2; D not resolved. The V gene lost 3 bases and the J gene lost 0 bases, with 8 bases spanning the gap. The length of the CDR3 is 14 residues. Germline V gene lookup returns CDR1 DFQATT and CDR2 SNEGSKA (reference sequence). The CDR3 region is CSASHSSNTGELFF. The CDR3 DNA reads TGCAGTGCTAGTCATAGCTCGAACACCGGGGAGCTGTTTTTT.

The chain couples TRBV3-1 (or the pseudogene TRBV3-2) to TRBJ1-3, with a weak D call TRBD1 (6 bases). The V gene's germline CDR1 is LGHDT and CDR2 YNNKEL (reference sequence). The CDR3 length is 15 residues. The V and J ends lost 10 bases and 3 bases respectively, with 19 bases between them. The CDR3 region has the DNA TGTGCCAACGAAAGGACAGTTAATGTTGGAAACACCATATATTTT. Translation gives CANERTVNVGNTIYF.

This chain connects TRBV7-9 to TRBJ1-3; D is uncertain. CDR1 SEHNR and CDR2 FQNEAQ come from the germline V gene (reference sequence). The CDR3 extends over 17 amino acids. Trimming cost V 5 bases and J 0 bases, with 17 bases left between them. CDR3 bases: TGTGCCAGCAGCCTCGACGGAGATCTTCTCTCTGGAAACACCATATATTTT. It is translated as CASSLDGDLLSGNTIYF.

The chain is built from TRBV10-3 and TRBJ2-1, with a possible D match to TRBD1 (5 bases). V dropped 0 bases and J dropped 7 bases, with 10 bases sitting between them. The CDR3 covers 14 residues. The V gene's germline CDR1 is ENHRY and CDR2 SYGVKD. CDR3 in DNA: TGTGCCATCAGTGAGTCGCCCAGGGCGAATGAGCAGTTCTTC. The encoded protein is CAISESPRANEQFF.

The chain joins TRBV3-1 (or the pseudogene TRBV3-2) to TRBJ1-5; D not resolved. The germline gives CDR1 LGHDT, CDR2 YNNKEL (reference sequence). V lost 1 base to trimming and J lost 5 bases, with 9 bases between them. The CDR3 runs 14 residues. The CDR3 sequence is CASSQVGSDQPQHF. The CDR3 nucleotides are TGTGCCAGCAGCCAAGTAGGCAGCGATCAGCCCCAGCATTTT.

V is TRBV19 and J is TRBJ2-4, with D possibly TRBD1 on 6 matching bases. V was shortened by 2 bases and J by 8 bases, with 13 bases between the two germline ends. Germline CDR1 LNHDA, CDR2 SQIVND (reference sequence). This CDR3 has 14 residues. The DNA for the CDR3 is TGTGCCAGTAGTATACGTGGCAGGGGAGACATTCAGTACTTC. Encoded protein: CASSIRGRGDIQYF.

The chain has TRBV5-6 and TRBJ2-7; D perhaps matches TRBD2 (6 bases). The CDR3 contains 12 residues. Germline CDR1 and CDR2: SGHDT and YYEEEE. The V and J ends lost 0 bases and 7 bases respectively, with 8 bases between them. The CDR3 loop is CASSLAGGEQYV. As DNA, the CDR3 is TGTGCCAGCAGCTTGGCCGGAGGGGAGCAGTACGTC.

The chain recombines TRBV27 with TRBJ2-1; D is perhaps TRBD2 (6 bases). Germline V CDR1 and CDR2: MNHEY, SMNVEV (reference sequence). V shed 4 bases and J shed 7 bases, with 17 bases lying between them. The CDR3 has 15 residues. The CDR3 is CASSWMAGYGNEQFF. The CDR3 bases are TGTGCCAGCAGTTGGATGGCGGGATATGGGAATGAGCAGTTCTTC.